What follows are 7 T cell receptor beta chains derived from one specimen sequenced in a study of shared T cell receptors in the human thymus. Here immunoSEQ multiplex PCR was the method, and the copy in TCRdb shows in-frame clones only, minus some. This repertoire shows hundreds of thousands of clones, around 87% found once; its top ten account for 0.0095% to 0.012%. The data also belong to a second study, concerning human thymus T cells.

Sequenced sample: thymocytes. These receptors all come from a boy in the first two years of life with a congenital heart defect.

This chain links TRBV7-6 with TRBJ1-4; a weak D match, TRBD1 (5 bases). Germline V CDR1 and CDR2: SGHVS, FNYEAQ. The V end was cut by 4 bases, the J end by 5 bases, with 14 bases between. The CDR3 spans 15 residues. DNA for the CDR3: TGTGCCAGCAGCTCTGGACAAATCCCGAATGAAAAACTGTTTTTT. Protein product: CASSSGQIPNEKLFF.

The V gene is TRBV5-6, the J gene TRBJ2-5; a weak D match, TRBD2 (6 bases). Germline values: CDR1 SGHDT, CDR2 YYEEEE. V lost 5 bases, J lost 5 bases, and 16 bases lay in between. The CDR3 sequence is 14 residues long. In DNA, the CDR3 is TGTGCCAGCAGTTCATGGGGGGTGATGGAGACCCAGTACTTC. Protein sequence: CASSSWGVMETQYF.

V gene TRBV6-1 combines with J gene TRBJ2-5, with D maybe TRBD2 (6 bases). The CDR3 loop spans 12 amino acids. Germline lookup yields CDR1 MNHNS and CDR2 SASEGT. V lost 11 bases and J lost 4, with 14 bases in between. The CDR3 protein is CAVRSEGETQYF. CDR3 in DNA: TGTGCCGTCCGCTCGGAGGGAGAGACCCAGTACTTC.

This sequence joins TRBV29-1 and TRBJ1-4, with D perhaps matching TRBD1 (5 bases). Trimming took 6 bases from V and 3 from J, leaving 23 bases between them. The CDR3 contains 17 residues. Germline values: CDR1 SQVTM, CDR2 ANQGSEA. The CDR3 sequence is CSVLGQGGRWPNEKLFF. CDR3 bases: TGCAGCGTCCTCGGGCAGGGAGGTCGATGGCCTAATGAAAAACTGTTTTTT.

This clone was seen more than once but under ten times. The genes are TRBV5-6 and TRBJ2-1, with D maybe TRBD2 (6 bases). Germline V gene data show CDR1 as SGHDT and CDR2 as YYEEEE. V lost 1 base and J lost 3, with 8 bases in between. The CDR3 has 14 residues. CDR3 bases: TGTGCCAGCAGCTTGTGCGGGGACTACAATGAGCAGTTCTTC. This codes for CASSLCGDYNEQFF.

This chain links TRBV4-1 with TRBJ2-1, with 14 positions matching TRBD2. Germline V gives CDR1 MGHRA, CDR2 YSYEKL. The CDR3 is 16 residues long. V shed 1 base and J 6 bases; nucleotides not matched to a gene: 2. The CDR3 sequence: CASSQATSGRANEQFF. Here the CDR3 DNA reads TGCGCCAGCAGCCAAGCGACTAGCGGGAGGGCCAATGAGCAGTTCTTC.

This chain uses TRBV7-6 with TRBJ2-1; 10 nucleotides align to TRBD2. The V and J ends lost 5 bases and 2 bases, in that order; junction bases with no gene match: 15. The CDR3 has 19 amino acids. Germline CDR1 reads SGHVS; CDR2 reads FNYEAQ. DNA of the CDR3: TGTGCCAGCAGCCCCGGCACTAGCGGGACCCATTTAACCTACAATGAGCAGTTCTTC. It is translated as CASSPGTSGTHLTYNEQFF. The entire variable domain, with the rest obtained from reference TRBV7-6 and TRBJ2-1, is as follows: GAGVSQSPRYKVTKRGQDVALRCDPISGHVSLYWYRQALGQGPEFLTYFNYEAQQDKSGLPNDRFSAERPEGSISTLTIQRTEQRDSAMYRCASSPGTSGTHLTYNEQFFGPGTRLTVL.